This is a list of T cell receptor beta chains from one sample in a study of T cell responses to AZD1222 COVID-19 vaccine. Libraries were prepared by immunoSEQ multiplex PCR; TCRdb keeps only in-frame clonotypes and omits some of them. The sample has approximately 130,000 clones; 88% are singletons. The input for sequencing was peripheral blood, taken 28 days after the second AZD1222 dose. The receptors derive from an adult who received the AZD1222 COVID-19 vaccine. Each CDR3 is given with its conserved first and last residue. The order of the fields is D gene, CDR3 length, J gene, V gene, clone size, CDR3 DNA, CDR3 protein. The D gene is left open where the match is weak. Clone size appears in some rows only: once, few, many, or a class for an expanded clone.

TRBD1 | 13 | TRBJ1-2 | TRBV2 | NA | TGTGCCAGCAAAACAGGGGAGGAATATGGCTACACCTTC | CASKTGEEYGYTF
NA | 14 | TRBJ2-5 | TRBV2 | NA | TGTGCCAGCAGTGAGTCCTCAGACCAAGAGACCCAGTACTTC | CASSESSDQETQYF
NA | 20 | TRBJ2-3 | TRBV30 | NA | TGTGCCTGGAGTGGAATCGGGGCTAGCGGAGGGGGGGCTATGCTAGGTACGCAGTATTTT | CAWSGIGASGGGAMLGTQYF
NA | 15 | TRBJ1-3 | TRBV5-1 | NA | TGCGCCAGCAGCTTGGGGACCAGCTCTGGAAACACCATATATTTT | CASSLGTSSGNTIYF
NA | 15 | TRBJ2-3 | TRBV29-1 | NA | TGCAGCGTTGTGTGGGGAAGCTTGAGCACAGATACGCAGTATTTT | CSVVWGSLSTDTQYF
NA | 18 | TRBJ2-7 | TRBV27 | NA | TGTGCCAGCAGTTTATCTGCTAGGACAGCTTCATTGACCTACGAGCAGTACTTC | CASSLSARTASLTYEQYF
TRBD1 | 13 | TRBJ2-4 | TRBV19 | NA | TGTGCCAGTCGCCAGGGGGCGCTGGGCATTCAGTACTTC | CASRQGALGIQYF
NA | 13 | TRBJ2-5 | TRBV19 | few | TGTGCCAGTAGTAGGTGGAACGGAGAGACCCAGTACTTC | CASSRWNGETQYF
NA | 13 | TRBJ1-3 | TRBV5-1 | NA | TGCGCCAGCAGCTTGAGCTCTGGAAACACCATATATTTT | CASSLSSGNTIYF
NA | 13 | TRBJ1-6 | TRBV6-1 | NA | TGTGCCAGCAGTGAAGTTGTACGTTCACCCCTCCACTTT | CASSEVVRSPLHF
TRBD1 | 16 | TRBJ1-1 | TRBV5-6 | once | TGTGCCAGCAGCTTGGTAAGGGACAGCATGAACACTGAAGCTTTCTTT | CASSLVRDSMNTEAFF
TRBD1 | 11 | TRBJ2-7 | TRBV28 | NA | TGTGCCAGCAGTTTATTGGACAGGGAGTACTTC | CASSLLDREYF
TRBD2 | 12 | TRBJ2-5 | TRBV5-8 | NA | TGTGCCAGCAGCAACTACCGGGGGGCCCAGTACTTC | CASSNYRGAQYF
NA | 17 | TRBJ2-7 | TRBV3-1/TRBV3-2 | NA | TGTGCCAGCAGCCAAGGCTCCCTTGGGGACAACTCCTACGAGCAGTACTTC | CASSQGSLGDNSYEQYF
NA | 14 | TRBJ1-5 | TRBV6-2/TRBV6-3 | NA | TGTGCCAGCAGTACGGACTTAGTGAATCAGCCCCAGCATTTT | CASSTDLVNQPQHF
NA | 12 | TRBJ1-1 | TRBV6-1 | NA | TGTGCCAGCAGTGACCCTTACACTGAAGCTTTCTTT | CASSDPYTEAFF
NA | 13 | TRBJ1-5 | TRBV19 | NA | TGTGCCAGTAGTATTTCCGATGGCCAGCCCCAGCATTTT | CASSISDGQPQHF
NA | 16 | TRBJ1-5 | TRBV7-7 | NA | TGTGCCAGCAGCTTAGCCACAACGGAGAGGGTTCAGCCCCAGCATTTT | CASSLATTERVQPQHF
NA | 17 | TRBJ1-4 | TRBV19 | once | TGTGCCAGTAGTATAGATTTGGAATATGGGAGTAATGAAAAACTGTTTTTT | CASSIDLEYGSNEKLFF
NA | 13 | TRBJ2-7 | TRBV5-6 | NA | TGTGCCAGCAGCTTGGGGACGGACTACGAGCAGTACTTC | CASSLGTDYEQYF
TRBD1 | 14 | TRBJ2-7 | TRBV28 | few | TGTGCCAGCACATTACAGGGGGTAGGTTACGAGCAGTACTTC | CASTLQGVGYEQYF
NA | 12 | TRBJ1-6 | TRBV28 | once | TGTGCCAGCAGTCTCTCTGGACCCCGGCTCCACTTT | CASSLSGPRLHF
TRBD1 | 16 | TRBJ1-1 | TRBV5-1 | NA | TGCGCCAGCAGCCCCGGACAGGACTATCTGAACACTGAAGCTTTCTTT | CASSPGQDYLNTEAFF
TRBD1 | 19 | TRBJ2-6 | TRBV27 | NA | TGTGCCAGCAGTTCAACAACCGGGACAGGATACTCTGGGGCCAACGTCCTGACTTTC | CASSSTTGTGYSGANVLTF
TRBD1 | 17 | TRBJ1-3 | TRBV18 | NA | TGTGCCAGCTCACCACGTCAGGGGGCAAGTTCTGGAAACACCATATATTTT | CASSPRQGASSGNTIYF
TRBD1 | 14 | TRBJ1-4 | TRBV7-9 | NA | TGTGCCAGCAGCAAGGGGGCCACTAATGAAAAACTGTTTTTT | CASSKGATNEKLFF
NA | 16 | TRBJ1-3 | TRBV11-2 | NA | TGTGCCAGCAGCTTAGTGGGACTGAGCTCTGGAAACACCATATATTTT | CASSLVGLSSGNTIYF
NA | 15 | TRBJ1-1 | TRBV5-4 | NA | TGTGCCAGCAGGGGGGCAACGGACGGCTCAATTGAAGCTTTCTTT | CASRGATDGSIEAFF
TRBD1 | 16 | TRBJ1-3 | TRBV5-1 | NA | TGCGCCAGCAGCTTGGGGACAGGACGCTCTGGAAACACCATATATTTT | CASSLGTGRSGNTIYF
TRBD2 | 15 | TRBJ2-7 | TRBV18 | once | TGTGCCAGCTCACAAACTAGCGGGGGGCGCTACGAGCAGTACTTC | CASSQTSGGRYEQYF
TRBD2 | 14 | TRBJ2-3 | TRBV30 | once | TGTGCCTGGACCCTAGCGGGAGTCACAGATACGCAGTATTTT | CAWTLAGVTDTQYF
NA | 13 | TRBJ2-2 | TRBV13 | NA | TGTGCCAGCAGCCCCCGGGGGACCGGGGAGCTGTTTTTT | CASSPRGTGELFF
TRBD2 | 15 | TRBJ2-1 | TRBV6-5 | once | TGTGCCAGCAGACCTAGCGGAAGCTCCTACAATGAGCAGTTCTTC | CASRPSGSSYNEQFF
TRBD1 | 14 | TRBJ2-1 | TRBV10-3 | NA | TGTGCCATCAGTCCCGCGACAGGGGGTGATGAGCAGTTCTTC | CAISPATGGDEQFF
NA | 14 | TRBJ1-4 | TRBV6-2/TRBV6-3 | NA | TGTGCCAGCAGCCAGACCCAACGCGTTGAAAAACTGTTTTTT | CASSQTQRVEKLFF
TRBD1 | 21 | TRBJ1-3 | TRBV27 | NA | TGTGCCAGCAGTTTCTTCACCAGCGGGACAGGGCTAGGTAAATCTGGAAACACCATATATTTT | CASSFFTSGTGLGKSGNTIYF
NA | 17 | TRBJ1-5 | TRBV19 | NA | TGTGCCAGTAGTATAGATGTGACAGCAACACAAAATCAGCCCCAGCATTTT | CASSIDVTATQNQPQHF
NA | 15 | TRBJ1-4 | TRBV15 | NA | TGTGCCACCAGCAGAGACAGGGGATGGGATGAAAAACTGTTTTTT | CATSRDRGWDEKLFF
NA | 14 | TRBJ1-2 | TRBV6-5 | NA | TGTGCCAGCAGTAGCTGGGAGAGCCACTATGGCTACACCTTC | CASSSWESHYGYTF
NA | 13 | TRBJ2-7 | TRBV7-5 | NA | TGTGTCTCTCACCCTGGGACAGGGCACGAGCAGTACTTC | CVSHPGTGHEQYF
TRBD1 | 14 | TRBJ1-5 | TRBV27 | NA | TGTGCCAGCAGTGCGACAGGGTATAGGCAGCCCCAGCATTTT | CASSATGYRQPQHF
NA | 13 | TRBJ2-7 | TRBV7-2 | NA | TGTGCCAGCGCCGGGACATCCTCCTACGAGCAGTACTTC | CASAGTSSYEQYF
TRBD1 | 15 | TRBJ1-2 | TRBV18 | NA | TGTGCCAGCTCACCACCGGTGACAGGGGGTGTCGGCTACACCTTC | CASSPPVTGGVGYTF
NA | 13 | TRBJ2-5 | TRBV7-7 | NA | TGTGCTAGCAGCCCTGGGGGCATAGAGACCCAGTACTTC | CASSPGGIETQYF
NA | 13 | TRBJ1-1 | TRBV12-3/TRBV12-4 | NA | TGTGCCAGCAGCACAACAGGGAACACTGAAGCTTTCTTT | CASSTTGNTEAFF
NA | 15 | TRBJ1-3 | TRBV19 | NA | TGTGCCAGTAGTGCCCCCTGGAGGTCCGGAAACACCATATATTTT | CASSAPWRSGNTIYF
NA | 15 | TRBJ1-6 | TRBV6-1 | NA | TGTGCCAGCAGTGAACAGGGAGGAAATAATTCACCCCTCCACTTT | CASSEQGGNNSPLHF
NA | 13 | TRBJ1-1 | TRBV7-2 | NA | TGTGCCAGCAGCTTGAGTAGGTACACTGAAGCTTTCTTT | CASSLSRYTEAFF
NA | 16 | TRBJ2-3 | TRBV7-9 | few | TGTGCCAGCAGCCCACAAGGGGCCCTTTACACAGATACGCAGTATTTT | CASSPQGALYTDTQYF
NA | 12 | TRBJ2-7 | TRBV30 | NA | TGTGCCTGGAGTGTACTGGGTTACGAGCAGTACTTC | CAWSVLGYEQYF